This entry concerns a single T cell receptor (beta chain). What it binds is unknown. Germline CDR1 and CDR2: SNHLY and FYNNEI. V was pared by 6 bases and J by 3 bases, with 15 bases between. The CDR3 is 15 amino acids. Using immunoSEQ multiplex PCR, the repertoire was profiled, and TCRdb retains in-frame clones only, with some absent. This table has just over 150,000 clones, around nine tenths appearing once. The source of the sample is a study of T cell responses to AZD1222 COVID-19 vaccine. The study's findings and limits: A rise in Spike-specific TCR breadth and depth followed two AZD1222 doses. Baseline serology detected seropositivity in only six AZD1222 recipients.

The chain couples TRBV2 to TRBJ1-5; D unclear. The material was peripheral blood, obtained on day 0 of AZD1222 vaccination. This clonotype originated in an adult in good health. The CDR3 reads CASRALTPDNQPQHF. CDR3 coding DNA: TGTGCCAGCAGGGCGCTGACACCGGACAATCAGCCCCAGCATTTT.